Below are 18 T cell receptor beta chains sequenced from a single sample in a study of blood T cell repertoires in COVID-19. The data were produced by immunoSEQ multiplex PCR, yet TCRdb's version contains in-frame clones alone and is incomplete. The sample records some 100,000 clones, about 81% being singletons. The sequenced material came from peripheral blood. The receptors were sampled from a human donor in a cohort sampled during active COVID-19.

A single count supports this clone. This rearrangement joins TRBV5-1 to TRBJ1-2, with unresolved D. Per the germline V gene, CDR1 is SGHRS and CDR2 is YFSETQ. This CDR3 spans 15 amino acids. Trimming stripped 0 bases from V and 1 base from J, with 10 bases between. DNA for the CDR3: TGCGCCAGCAGCTTGGTGGCAAGATATAACTATGGCTACACCTTC. This codes for CASSLVARYNYGYTF. Filled out from reference TRBV5-1 and TRBJ1-2, the complete variable domain reads KAGVTQTPRYLIKTRGQQVTLSCSPISGHRSVSWYQQTPGQGLQFLFEYFSETQRNKGNFPGRFSGRQFSNSRSEMNVSTLELGDSALYLCASSLVARYNYGYTFGSGTRLTVV.

The rearrangement links TRBV7-3 to TRBJ2-2; 8 bases fit TRBD2. CDR1 SGHTA and CDR2 FQGTGA come from the germline V gene. The CDR3 contains 13 residues. With 6 bases clipped from V and 4 bases from J, the junction kept 1 base outside the gene matches. CDR3 sequence reads: CASRGTSTGELFF. The CDR3 region has the DNA TGTGCCAGCAGAGGGACTAGCACCGGGGAGCTGTTTTTT.

In DNA, the CDR3 is TGTGCCAGCAGCTTATTTGGTGGCGGCCCGCTCGCCCGCGGAACTGAAGCTTTCTTT. It encodes CASSLFGGGPLARGTEAFF. The genes are TRBV11-2 and TRBJ1-1; no firm D call. The length of the CDR3 is 19 residues. CDR1 and CDR2 from the germline V gene are SGHAT and FQNNGV. V dropped 2 bases and J dropped 5 bases, with 27 bases sitting between them.

This chain connects TRBV5-1 to TRBJ2-1; 10 bases map to TRBD1. V was clipped by 4 bases and J by 6 bases; unmatched bases: 7. The germline V gene has CDR1 SGHRS and CDR2 YFSETQ. The CDR3 is 15 residues long. CDR3 amino acids: CASSPGTGEANEQFF. The CDR3 bases are TGCGCCAGCAGCCCGGGGACAGGGGAAGCCAATGAGCAGTTCTTC.

This clone showed up many times. Germline and junction disagree at one end, which may indicate a read error. V usage is TRBV2 and J usage is TRBJ2-5; 8 bases match TRBD1. The CDR3 consists of 10 residues. Germline CDR1 and CDR2: SNHLY and FYNNEI. The CDR3 reads CASGGQGPDF. The CDR3 DNA sequence: TGTGCCAGCGGCGGACAGGGCCCTGACTTC.

The V gene is TRBV6-5, the J gene TRBJ1-5; 11 bases fit TRBD1. Per germline, CDR1 MNHEY and CDR2 SVGAGI. This CDR3 comprises 15 residues. J was trimmed by 4 bases and V by 7 bases; bases with no gene match: 6. The CDR3 loop is CASNLDRGRNQPQHF. The CDR3 nucleotides read TGTGCCAGCAATTTGGACAGGGGGCGGAATCAGCCCCAGCATTTT.

This chain connects TRBV5-1 to TRBJ2-1; weak D call: TRBD2 (6 bases). V was trimmed by 4 bases and J by 4 bases, leaving 15 bases between them. The length of the CDR3 is 15 residues. Germline CDR1 is SGHRS and CDR2 is YFSETQ. The CDR3 sequence is CASSPIAGPYNEQFF. DNA of the CDR3: TGCGCCAGCAGCCCAATTGCGGGGCCTTACAATGAGCAGTTCTTC.

V is TRBV19 and J is TRBJ1-1; maybe TRBD1 (6 bases). V was shortened by 6 bases and J by 1 base, with 9 bases between the two germline ends. CDR3 size: 13 residues. Germline values: CDR1 LNHDA, CDR2 SQIVND (reference sequence). The CDR3 nucleotides read TGTGCCAGTAGGTGGGACAAGAACACTGAAGCTTTCTTT. Translation gives CASRWDKNTEAFF.

The gene calls are TRBV28 and TRBJ2-2; 10 bases map to TRBD1. The CDR3 totals 18 residues. V trimming: 5 bases; J trimming: 4 bases; junction bases outside the gene matches: 13. CDR1 is MDHEN and CDR2 is SYDVKM in the germline V gene. CDR3 coding DNA: TGTGCCAGCAGTGGGACAGGGGTTTATGTTAGAGCCACCGGGGAGCTGTTTTTT. As protein: CASSGTGVYVRATGELFF.

The rearrangement joins TRBV7-3 to TRBJ2-1; 7 bases map to TRBD2. CDR3 size: 15 residues. J gave up 7 bases and V 1 base, and 7 bases lay outside the gene matches. CDR1 is SGHTA, CDR2 FQGTGA, per germline. CDR3 in DNA: TGTGCCAGCAGCTTAAGATCCGGGGGGTGGAATGAGCAGTTCTTC. Residues: CASSLRSGGWNEQFF.

The chain links TRBV18 to TRBJ2-5; TRBD2 matches at 7 bases. The CDR3 is made up of 17 amino acids. Germline trimming cut 0 bases from V and 2 bases from J; bases unmatched to any gene: 9. The germline gives CDR1 KGHSH, CDR2 LQKENI. CDR3 amino acids: CASSPPKAGYTQETQYF. Written as DNA, the CDR3 is TGTGCCAGCTCACCACCGAAAGCGGGGTATACTCAAGAGACCCAGTACTTC. Drawing the rest from reference TRBV18 and TRBJ2-5, the complete variable domain is NAGVMQNPRHLVRRRGQEARLRCSPMKGHSHVYWYRQLPEEGLKFMVYLQKENIIDESGMPKERFSAEFPKEGPSILRIQQVVRGDSAAYFCASSPPKAGYTQETQYFGPGTRLLVL.

The genes are TRBV6-8 and TRBJ2-7; D not resolved. The V gene's germline CDR1 is MNHGY and CDR2 SAAAGT. CDR3 size: 16 residues. V dropped 2 bases and J dropped 5 bases, with 19 bases sitting between them. The DNA of the CDR3 is TGTGCCAGCAGTTACGAACAGCCACGGATACCCCACGAGCAGTACTTC. Its translation: CASSYEQPRIPHEQYF.

The chain couples TRBV29-1 to TRBJ2-7, with D possibly TRBD1 on 6 matching bases. V shed 5 bases and J shed 7 bases, with 18 bases lying between them. Per the germline V gene, CDR1 is SQVTM and CDR2 is ANQGSEA. The CDR3 consists of 13 residues. CDR3 in amino acids: CSVLGQPILEQYF. The CDR3 bases are TGCAGCGTTCTAGGACAGCCAATCCTGGAGCAGTACTTC.

The table lists this clone with a count of one. The J gene is TRBJ1-2, the V gene TRBV12-5; a weak D match, TRBD1 (6 bases). V was trimmed by 7 bases and J by 7 bases, leaving 13 bases between them. The V gene's germline CDR1 is LGHNT and CDR2 FRNRAP. The CDR3 sequence is 12 residues long. CDR3 region: CASAQGQSGYTF. The CDR3 nucleotides read TGTGCTAGTGCCCAGGGGCAGAGTGGCTACACCTTC.

The J gene is TRBJ1-2, the V gene TRBV6-5; no clear D gene. Germline CDR1 MNHEY, CDR2 SVGAGI. The length of the CDR3 is 12 residues. Trimming pared 4 bases from V and 2 bases from J, leaving 5 bases between. CDR3 nucleotides: TGTGCCAGCAGTTCTGTAAACTATGGCTACACCTTC. Its translation: CASSSVNYGYTF.

V is TRBV6-1 and J is TRBJ2-1, with 11 bases fitting TRBD2. Germline-derived CDR1 and CDR2 are MNHNS and SASEGT. The length of the CDR3 is 16 residues. The junction had 5 bases not matched to a gene; V was cut back by 2 bases and J by 5 bases. The CDR3 region has the DNA TGTGCCAGCAGTGAACACACTAGCGGGGGCCACAATGAGCAGTTCTTC. Translation gives CASSEHTSGGHNEQFF.

The rearrangement joins TRBV10-3 to TRBJ1-1; 9 bases agree with TRBD1. This CDR3 contains 16 residues. The germline V gene encodes CDR1 ENHRY and CDR2 SYGVKD. V was clipped by 3 bases and J by 0 bases; unmatched bases: 5. CDR3 protein: CAISDSTGGLNTEAFF. CDR3 nucleotide sequence: TGTGCCATCAGTGACTCCACAGGGGGCCTGAACACTGAAGCTTTCTTT.

This chain joins TRBV19 and TRBJ1-1; D gene unclear. Germline CDR1 and CDR2: LNHDA and SQIVND (reference sequence). V lost 5 bases, J lost 1 base, and 14 bases lay in between. The CDR3 totals 15 residues. The CDR3 protein is CASSSRGGPNTEAFF. The CDR3 DNA is TGTGCCAGTAGTTCCCGTGGAGGCCCGAACACTGAAGCTTTCTTT.